This T cell receptor beta chain appears in the sequencing data of a study of T-cell memory formation after mild COVID-19. General observations from the study: Clones contracting across day 15 to 85 had a balanced CD4/CD8 profile; later expanding clones leaned CD4+. Confirmation of SARS-CoV-2 specificity was lacking for second-wave clones peaking day 37. Contracting CD8+ clones were enriched in EMRA, CD4+ mainly in CM and EM. That cross-reactive memory joined was suggested by some responding clones appearing in pre-infection memory.

A remark on this clonotype: What it binds is unknown.

TCRdb redid the calling of the 5' RACE reads with MiXCR, one entry per CDR3 protein. The top ten hold about 8.4% of the sample, which has under 600,000 distinct CDR3 sequences, 20% to 25% seen once. The receptor's source is an adult woman who had mild COVID-19 (a few samples of this study predate the infection). Cell type and time point are not known. Material: PBMCs or a T cell subset sorted from them (not recorded which).

The CDR3 DNA follows: TGTGCCAGCAGCCAAGAACAACAGGTGATTAGCAATCAGCCCCAGCATTTT. It translates to CASSQEQQVISNQPQHF. The rearrangement links TRBV4-2 to TRBJ1-5; D perhaps matches TRBD1 (5 bases). This CDR3 is 17 amino acids long. Per the germline V gene, CDR1 is LGHNA and CDR2 is YNFKEQ. Trimming removed 0 bases at V and 0 bases at J, with 12 bases between.